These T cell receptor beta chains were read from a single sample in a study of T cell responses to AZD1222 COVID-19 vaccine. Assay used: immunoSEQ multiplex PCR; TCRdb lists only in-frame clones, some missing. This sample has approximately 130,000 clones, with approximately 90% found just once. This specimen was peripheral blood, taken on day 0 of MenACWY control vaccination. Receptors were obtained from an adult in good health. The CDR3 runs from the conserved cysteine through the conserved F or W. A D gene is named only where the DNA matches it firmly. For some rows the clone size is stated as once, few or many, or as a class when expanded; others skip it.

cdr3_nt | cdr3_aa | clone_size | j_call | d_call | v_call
TGTGCCAGCAGCCCAGCCGTGGGGACTACCTCCTTCTACGAGCAGTACTTC | CASSPAVGTTSFYEQYF | . | TRBJ2-7 | TRBD2 | TRBV11-2
TGTGCCAGCAGTCAACGACAGGGTCAAGGCTACACCTTC | CASSQRQGQGYTF | few | TRBJ1-2 | TRBD1 | TRBV12-3/TRBV12-4
TGTGCCACCAGTGATCCCGGAGTAGCGATGGGAAATGAGCAGTTCTTC | CATSDPGVAMGNEQFF | once | TRBJ2-1 | . | TRBV24-1
TGTGCCAGCAGCCCCCTCTGGGGTCTCTATTTGAATGAGCAGTTCTTC | CASSPLWGLYLNEQFF | . | TRBJ2-1 | . | TRBV9
TGTGCCTGGAGTGTAATTTTGCACAGGGAATCGGATCAGCCCCAGCATTTT | CAWSVILHRESDQPQHF | . | TRBJ1-5 | . | TRBV30
TGTGCCAGCAGTTTTGTCCTGGGTAATGAGCAGTTCTTC | CASSFVLGNEQFF | . | TRBJ2-1 | . | TRBV12-3/TRBV12-4
TGTGCCAGCAGCTCACAGGGGTGGGGCTACGAGCAGTACTTC | CASSSQGWGYEQYF | . | TRBJ2-7 | TRBD1 | TRBV13
TGTGCCAGCAGCTTCTTAGCGGGGAGCGGTTACAATGAGCAGTTCTTC | CASSFLAGSGYNEQFF | . | TRBJ2-1 | TRBD2 | TRBV7-3
TGCGCCAGCAGCACACGGACAGCCGCCACTGAAGCTTTCTTT | CASSTRTAATEAFF | . | TRBJ1-1 | . | TRBV5-1
TGTGCCAGCAGCTCCTTAGTAAGCCGGGCCTACGAGCAGTACTTC | CASSSLVSRAYEQYF | . | TRBJ2-7 | . | TRBV11-2
TGTGCCAGCAGCTTAGGATCTGAAGCTTTCTTT | CASSLGSEAFF | . | TRBJ1-1 | . | TRBV7-9
TGTGCCAGCAGCTCCAGGCCGGGACGCCGCTACGAGCAGTACTTC | CASSSRPGRRYEQYF | . | TRBJ2-7 | . | TRBV7-7
TGTGCCAGCTCACCCTCGTCTGCGGGGTTGAGTGGGACTGAAGCTTTCTTT | CASSPSSAGLSGTEAFF | once | TRBJ1-1 | . | TRBV18
TGTGCCAGCAGCTTAAGAGCGGGAGTTCAGGAGCAGTTCTTC | CASSLRAGVQEQFF | few | TRBJ2-1 | TRBD2 | TRBV7-2
TGTGCCAGCAGCTCCCCCTTAGCAGATACGCAGTATTTT | CASSSPLADTQYF | . | TRBJ2-3 | . | TRBV7-2
TGTGCCAGCAGCTTAGTTTTCACTACCTCGCCCTACGAGCAGTACTTC | CASSLVFTTSPYEQYF | . | TRBJ2-7 | . | TRBV7-8
TGTGCCAGCAGTCAAGACTCGAACACTGAAGCTTTCTTT | CASSQDSNTEAFF | . | TRBJ1-1 | . | TRBV11-3
TGTGCCAGCAGCGCCGGGACAATCAGCGGCTACACCTTC | CASSAGTISGYTF | . | TRBJ1-2 | . | TRBV3-1/TRBV3-2
TGTGCCAGCAGCTTCCCTAGCGGGGACTCCTACGAGCAGTACTTC | CASSFPSGDSYEQYF | once | TRBJ2-7 | TRBD2 | TRBV7-9
TGTGCCAGCAGTTTTGGAGGGAACTATGGCTACACCTTC | CASSFGGNYGYTF | . | TRBJ1-2 | . | TRBV28
TGCGCCAGCAGTGCAGAGACTAGCGGGAGCCCCGGGGAGCTGTTTTTT | CASSAETSGSPGELFF | . | TRBJ2-2 | TRBD2 | TRBV5-1
TGTGCCAGCAGCTTAGCTGGAGGTAGCACAGATACGCAGTATTTT | CASSLAGGSTDTQYF | once | TRBJ2-3 | . | TRBV11-3
TGTGCCAGCAGCTTACGCCTTCCCCTGCTTACGCAGTATTTT | CASSLRLPLLTQYF | . | TRBJ2-3 | . | TRBV7-2